A single sample is the source of the 23 T cell receptor beta chains below, sequenced in a study of blood T cell repertoires in COVID-19. TCRdb's table, derived via immunoSEQ multiplex PCR, lists solely in-frame clones and lacks some. The sample holds approximately 200,000 clones, over 70% seen once. The sequenced sample consisted of PBMCs or T cells enriched from blood (not recorded which). All receptors come from a woman aged 25 to 39 who had been exposed to COVID-19.

The genes are TRBV7-2 and TRBJ1-5; D perhaps matches TRBD1 (5 bases). This CDR3 is built from 13 residues. Trimming left V 5 bases short and J 3 bases short, with 8 bases between. Looked up from germline, CDR1 is SGHTA and CDR2 is FQGNSA. CDR3 sequence (DNA): TGTGCCAGCAGCCAGGACAACAATCAGCCCCAGCATTTT. Protein product: CASSQDNNQPQHF.

The CDR3 DNA is TGTGCCAGCAGTCTCCCGGGGGGGGGCTACACCTTC. Its protein product is CASSLPGGGYTF. This sequence joins TRBV28 and TRBJ1-2, with a weak D call TRBD1 (5 bases). This CDR3 is built from 12 residues. The V and J ends lost 5 bases and 8 bases respectively, with 12 bases between them. Per the germline V gene, CDR1 is MDHEN and CDR2 is SYDVKM.

V usage is TRBV10-3 and J usage is TRBJ2-3; unclear D gene. V lost 0 bases and J 4 bases, leaving 2 bases between the germline ends. Looked up from germline, CDR1 is ENHRY and CDR2 is SYGVKD. The CDR3 contains 12 residues. CDR3 sequence: CAISESADTQYF. CDR3 DNA: TGTGCCATCAGTGAGTCCGCAGATACGCAGTATTTT.

The genes are TRBV7-9 and TRBJ1-1; D unresolved. The CDR3 runs to 12 residues. Germline loops: CDR1 SEHNR, CDR2 FQNEAQ (reference sequence). The ends were cut back, 5 bases at V and 7 bases at J, with 11 bases in the middle. This CDR3 is CASSPILLEAFF. The CDR3 DNA reads as TGTGCCAGCAGCCCGATATTACTTGAAGCTTTCTTT.

The chain couples TRBV5-4 to TRBJ1-1, with a possible D match to TRBD1 (6 bases). The length of the CDR3 is 15 residues. Germline CDR1 reads SGHNT; CDR2 reads YYREEE (reference sequence). V lost 1 base and J lost 2, with 12 bases in between. The DNA of the CDR3 is TGTGCCAGCAGCTTGCCTGGCAGGGGCAACACTGAAGCTTTCTTT. It codes for CASSLPGRGNTEAFF. The full variable domain, with the rest looked up from reference TRBV5-4 and TRBJ1-1, is ETGVTQSPTHLIKTRGQQVTLRCSSQSGHNTVSWYQQALGQGPQFIFQYYREEENGRGNFPPRFSGLQFPNYSSELNVNALELDDSALYLCASSLPGRGNTEAFFGQGTRLTVV.

The J gene is TRBJ1-1, the V gene TRBV6-5; D not certain. Trimming removed 2 bases at V and 5 bases at J, with 9 bases between. CDR1 is MNHEY, CDR2 SVGAGI, per germline. The CDR3 sequence is 13 residues long. The CDR3 spells CASSYDGGTEAFF. CDR3 bases: TGTGCCAGCAGTTACGATGGAGGGACTGAAGCTTTCTTT.

The CDR3 sequence: CSVGTRGEQFF. CDR3 in DNA: TGCAGCGTCGGGACTAGAGGCGAGCAGTTCTTC. The rearrangement links TRBV29-1 to TRBJ2-1; 8 bases match TRBD2. This CDR3 comprises 11 residues. Germline trimming cut 6 bases from V and 10 bases from J; bases unmatched to any gene: 5. The germline gives CDR1 SQVTM, CDR2 ANQGSEA.

On this clone: Within the sample, other DNA sequences also encode this same CDR3. The genes are TRBV3-1 (or the pseudogene TRBV3-2) and TRBJ2-2; unclear D gene. The germline V and J ends were trimmed by 1 base and 6 bases, with 3 bases remaining between them. The CDR3 totals 12 residues. Germline loops: CDR1 LGHDT, CDR2 YNNKEL (reference sequence). The CDR3 region is CASSQVSGELFF. As DNA, the CDR3 is TGTGCCAGCAGCCAAGTATCCGGGGAGCTGTTTTTT.

The chain carries TRBV19 and TRBJ2-1, with 10 bases aligning to TRBD2. The CDR3 sequence is 16 residues long. Losses at the gene ends were 1 base for V and 9 bases for J; bases not matched to a gene: 9. CDR1 is LNHDA, CDR2 SQIVND, per germline (reference sequence). This chain's CDR3 is CASSIGGAGGAGEQFF. As DNA, the CDR3 is TGTGCCAGTAGTATAGGAGGAGCGGGAGGGGCAGGTGAGCAGTTCTTC. The full variable domain, in which reference TRBV19 and TRBJ2-1 provide the parts outside the CDR3, is DGGITQSPKYLFRKEGQNVTLSCEQNLNHDAMYWYRQDPGQGLRLIYYSQIVNDFQKGDIAEGYSVSREKKESFPLTVTSAQKNPTAFYLCASSIGGAGGAGEQFFGPGTRLTVL.

The chain links TRBV10-1 to TRBJ2-5; 7 bases align to TRBD1. V trimming: 0 bases; J trimming: 1 base; junction bases outside the gene matches: 11. The CDR3 spans 18 residues. The germline CDR1 and CDR2 sequences are WNHNN and SYGVQD (reference sequence). The CDR3 DNA is TGCGCCAGCAGTGAGTCGAAAACGGGACAGCTATTCCAAGAGACCCAGTACTTC. As protein: CASSESKTGQLFQETQYF.

The gene calls are TRBV14 and TRBJ2-7; 7 positions agree with TRBD1. CDR1 is SGHDN, CDR2 FVKESK, per germline. The CDR3 extends over 18 amino acids. J lost 2 bases, V lost 0 bases, and 13 bases had no gene match. CDR3 residues: CASSQDRIMGDSTYEQYF. In DNA form, the CDR3 reads TGTGCCAGCAGCCAAGATCGGATTATGGGGGACAGTACCTACGAGCAGTACTTC.

The sample holds a few counts of this clone. The CDR3 loop reads CASSLMGGASGPGELFF. CDR3 nucleotides: TGTGCCAGCAGCTTAATGGGAGGAGCTAGCGGGCCCGGGGAGCTGTTTTTT. V is TRBV7-3 and J is TRBJ2-2, with TRBD2 matching 8 bases. V lost 1 base to trimming and J lost 6 bases; unmatched junction nucleotides: 10. The CDR3 length is 17 residues. Germline CDR1 SGHTA, CDR2 FQGTGA.

CDR3 loop: CASNLQGGINQPQHF. Here the CDR3 DNA reads TGTGCCAGTAACTTACAGGGTGGAATCAATCAGCCCCAGCATTTT. This chain connects TRBV19 to TRBJ1-5; tentative D call: TRBD1 (6 bases). V was shortened by 7 bases and J by 3 bases, with 16 bases between the two germline ends. In germline, CDR1 is LNHDA, CDR2 SQIVND (reference sequence). There are 15 residues in the CDR3.

Many counts were recorded for this clone. The J gene is TRBJ2-1, the V gene TRBV9; 14 bases agree with TRBD2. The germline gives CDR1 SGDLS, CDR2 YYNGEE. J lost 0 bases, V lost 0 bases, and 11 bases had no gene match. This CDR3 has 21 amino acids. The DNA for the CDR3 is TGTGCCAGCAGCGTAGTGAGGGGGACTAGCGGGAGCCAGAGCTCCTACAATGAGCAGTTCTTC. Translation gives CASSVVRGTSGSQSSYNEQFF.

The chain is built from TRBV6-5 and TRBJ1-3; weak D call: TRBD1 (6 bases). Germline loops: CDR1 MNHEY, CDR2 SVGAGI. The CDR3 extends over 15 amino acids. V gave up 9 bases and J gave up 3 bases, with 18 bases separating them. CDR3 DNA: TGTGCCAGTTCGACAAATCAGGGGATTGGAAACACCATATATTTT. It encodes CASSTNQGIGNTIYF.

V gene TRBV28 combines with J gene TRBJ1-3; 9 bases map to TRBD1. Losses at the gene ends were 8 bases for V and 2 bases for J; bases not matched to a gene: 10. CDR1 and CDR2 from the germline V gene are MDHEN and SYDVKM. The CDR3 extends over 16 amino acids. CDR3 DNA sequence: TGTGCCAGCCACCGACGGGACAGGGTTACTGGAAACACCATATATTTT. Residues: CASHRRDRVTGNTIYF.

The rearrangement uses TRBV14 and TRBJ1-2; D gene uncertain. CDR1 and CDR2 (germline): SGHDN, FVKESK. This CDR3 spans 15 amino acids. V lost 2 bases, J lost 0 bases, and 10 bases lay in between. The CDR3 coding sequence is TGTGCCAGCAGCCAAAACAGAGTAGCTAACTATGGCTACACCTTC. The encoded protein is CASSQNRVANYGYTF. Using reference TRBV14 and TRBJ1-2 for the parts outside the CDR3, the full variable domain is EAGVTQFPSHSVIEKGQTVTLRCDPISGHDNLYWYRRVMGKEIKFLLHFVKESKQDESGMPNNRFLAERTGGTYSTLKVQPAELEDSGVYFCASSQNRVANYGYTFGSGTRLTVV.

This clone was detected a few times. The rearrangement uses TRBV20-1 and TRBJ2-7; 7 bases map to TRBD2. This CDR3 is built from 13 residues. Germline CDR1 DFQATT, CDR2 SNEGSKA (reference sequence). V gave up 3 bases and J gave up 6 bases; unmatched junction bases: 8. The CDR3 DNA reads TGCAGTGCTAGTGGGAGGGTGGCGGGCGAGCAGTACTTC. Its protein product is CSASGRVAGEQYF.

The chain uses TRBV19 and TRBJ2-1, with 7 bases that match TRBD2. In germline, CDR1 is LNHDA, CDR2 SQIVND (reference sequence). The CDR3 has 14 amino acids. The J segment lost 8 bases and the V segment lost 3 bases, leaving 7 bases of the junction unmatched. This CDR3 reads CASSIGLERYEQFF. In DNA, the CDR3 is TGTGCCAGTAGTATCGGACTAGAAAGGTATGAGCAGTTCTTC.

The chain has TRBV27 and TRBJ2-3; a weak D match, TRBD2 (6 bases). V was clipped by 4 bases and J by 3 bases, with 17 bases between them. CDR1 is MNHEY, CDR2 SMNVEV, per germline (reference sequence). The CDR3 spans 16 residues. The CDR3 nucleotides read TGTGCCAGCAGTTCCCCTCTAGCGAGGTCGACAGATACGCAGTATTTT. It encodes CASSSPLARSTDTQYF.

The rearrangement links TRBV5-4 to TRBJ2-5, with 7 bases that match TRBD2. Trimming removed 0 bases from V and 1 base from J; junction bases left unmatched: 6. CDR3 size: 16 residues. In germline, CDR1 is SGHNT, CDR2 YYREEE (reference sequence). The CDR3 coding sequence is TGTGCCAGCAGCTTGGCCGGGCGGGGGTCCCAAGAGACCCAGTACTTC. Its protein is CASSLAGRGSQETQYF.

This clone was seen only a few times. The chain has TRBV10-3 and TRBJ1-1, with D unclear. The V and J ends lost 7 bases and 0 bases respectively, with 9 bases between them. Germline V gene data show CDR1 as ENHRY and CDR2 as SYGVKD. CDR3 length equals 13 residues. CDR3 protein: CAITGNVNTEAFF. CDR3 DNA sequence: TGTGCCATCACAGGTAACGTGAACACTGAAGCTTTCTTT.

The V call is TRBV12-3 or TRBV12-4, the J call TRBJ2-1, with D perhaps TRBD2 (5 bases). This CDR3 spans 11 amino acids. The V end lost 3 bases, the J end lost 8 bases, and 5 bases lay between the germline ends. DNA for the CDR3: TGTGCCAGCAGTTTGCGGGATGAGCAGTTCTTC. Residues: CASSLRDEQFF.